This paragraph covers one TCR beta chain sequence. The CDR3 has 13 residues. In germline, CDR1 is SEHNR, CDR2 FQNEAQ (reference sequence). The germline V and J ends were trimmed by 5 bases and 7 bases, with 12 bases remaining between them. Sequenced by immunoSEQ multiplex PCR; TCRdb stores in-frame clones only, minus some. The sample gives 150,000 to 200,000 clones, just over 85% of which show up once; around 1.6% is in the top ten. The sample comes from a study of control samples from healthy donors and cancer patients. This TCR was recovered from a man aged 18 to 29 in good health. This rearrangement joins TRBV7-9 to TRBJ2-1, with D possibly being TRBD1 (6 bases). Sequenced sample: blood. The CDR3 bases are TGTGCCAGCAGCCGGGACATCCGAAATGAGCAGTTCTTC. This codes for CASSRDIRNEQFF.